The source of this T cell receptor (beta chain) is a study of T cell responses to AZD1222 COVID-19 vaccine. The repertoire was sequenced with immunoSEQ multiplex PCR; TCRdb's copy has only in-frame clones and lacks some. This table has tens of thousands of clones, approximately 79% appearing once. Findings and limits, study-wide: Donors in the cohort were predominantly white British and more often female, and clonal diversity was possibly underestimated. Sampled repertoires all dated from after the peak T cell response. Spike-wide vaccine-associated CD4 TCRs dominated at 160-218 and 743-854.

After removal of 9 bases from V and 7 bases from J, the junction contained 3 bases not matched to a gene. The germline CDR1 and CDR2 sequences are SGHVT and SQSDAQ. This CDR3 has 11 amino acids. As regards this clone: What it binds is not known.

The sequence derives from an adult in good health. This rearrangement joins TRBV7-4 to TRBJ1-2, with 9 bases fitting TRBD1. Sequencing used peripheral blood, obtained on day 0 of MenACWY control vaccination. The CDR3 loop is CASTGGSGYTF. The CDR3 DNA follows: TGTGCCAGTACAGGGGGCTCTGGCTACACCTTC.